The entry below gives a single T cell receptor (beta chain) sequence along with its context. Its specificity is not known. Other nucleotide sequences in the sample specify the same CDR3. Germline V gene data show CDR1 as ENHRY and CDR2 as SYGVKD. V dropped 2 bases and J dropped 4 bases, with 8 bases sitting between them. CDR3 size: 13 residues. The method was immunoSEQ multiplex PCR; TCRdb's version includes in-frame clones alone and lacks a portion of them. The sample yields over 2 million clones, approximately 90% seen once. The data were taken from a study of shared clonotypes between healthy human individuals. Study-wide background: Contributing individuals were a couple of females and three males aged 18 to 49.

Notes on the study in general: Rarefaction showed that sequencing of sorted subsets was incomplete (despite large depth).

This receptor was identified in a man aged 18 to 30 in good health. Some clones in this sample may be carry-over from other donors' samples. Sequenced: naive CD4+ T cells from PBMCs. The subset denotes: CD45RA+ positively selected. The chain carries TRBV10-3 and TRBJ1-2, with D maybe TRBD1 (5 bases). This CDR3 is CAISEGAGYGYTF. In DNA, the CDR3 is TGTGCCATCAGTGAGGGGGCTGGCTATGGCTACACCTTC.